Below, one T cell receptor (beta chain) is given with its context. The sample comes from a study of blood T cell repertoires in COVID-19. Study-wide context: Sites across the United States, Italy and Spain contributed samples from acute and convalescent COVID-19.

Germline assignment: CDR1 SGHTA and CDR2 FQGNSA. V gave up 5 bases and J gave up 0 bases; unmatched junction bases: 11. This CDR3 has 18 residues. The data were produced by immunoSEQ multiplex PCR, yet TCRdb's version contains in-frame clones alone and is incomplete. In the table there are approximately 46,000 clones, around 88% of which are singletons. The sequence was collected from a human donor in a cohort sampled during active COVID-19. The sequencing input was peripheral blood. This chain links TRBV7-2 with TRBJ2-3, with 10 bases aligning to TRBD1. The CDR3 nucleotides read TGTGCCAGCAGCCTCGACTGGGGGACAGGGGTAAGCACAGATACGCAGTATTTT. Residues: CASSLDWGTGVSTDTQYF.